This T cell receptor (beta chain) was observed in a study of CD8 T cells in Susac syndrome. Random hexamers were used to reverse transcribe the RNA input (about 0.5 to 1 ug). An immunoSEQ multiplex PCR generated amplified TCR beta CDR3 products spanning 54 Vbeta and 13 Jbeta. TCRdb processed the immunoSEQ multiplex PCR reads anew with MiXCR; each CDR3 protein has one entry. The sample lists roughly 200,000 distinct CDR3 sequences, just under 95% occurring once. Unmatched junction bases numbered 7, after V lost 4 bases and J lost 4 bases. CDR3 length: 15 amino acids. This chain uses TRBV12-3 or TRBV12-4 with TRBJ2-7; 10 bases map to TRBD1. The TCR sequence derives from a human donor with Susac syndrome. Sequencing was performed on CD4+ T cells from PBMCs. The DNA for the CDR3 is TGTGCCAGCAGTTCCCCGGGACAGGGGTTGTACGAGCAGTACTTC. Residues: CASSSPGQGLYEQYF.